The following is a TCR beta chain sequence with its context. Antigen: not known. From germline, CDR1 is SGHNT and CDR2 YYREEE (reference sequence). V was cut by 2 bases and J by 4 bases, with 15 bases left in between. This CDR3 has 15 amino acids. The data stem from a study of OX40 agonist ivuxolimab in advanced cancers. Study-wide context: With ivuxolimab, an agonistic anti-OX40 (CD134) antibody, patients were treated. Checkpoint inhibitors had been given previously to about 40% of patients.

Study-level findings and limits: Clonal expansion in partial responders at 0.1-3.0 mg/kg ranked among the lowest. By week 6 at 0.1 to 3.0 mg/kg, blood CD4+ and CD8+ T cells had expanded clonally.

This table comes from immunoSEQ multiplex PCR, and its TCRdb copy is limited to in-frame clones, with some not included. The table records about 34,000 clones, around 90% of them present only once. The chain links TRBV5-4 to TRBJ1-2; the D gene is possibly TRBD1 (5 bases). Sample: CD4+ or CD8+ T cells sorted from blood, taken in a trial of the OX40 agonist ivuxolimab. This clonotype originated in an adult with an advanced solid tumor such as melanoma, head and neck, liver or kidney cancer. The CDR3 DNA is TGTGCCAGCAGCTTAAGCGGGGCTTCGGGCTATGGCTACACCTTC. It encodes CASSLSGASGYGYTF.